This T cell receptor beta chain was obtained from a study of cytomegalovirus exposure and HLA in healthy donors. CDR1 is SQVTM and CDR2 is ANQGSEA in the germline V gene. The CDR3 contains 15 residues. Trimming cost V 4 bases and J 3 bases, with 18 bases left between them. The PCR used 60 Vbeta and 13 Jbeta primers. Clones were sequenced by immunoSEQ multiplex PCR, and TCRdb holds only the in-frame ones, with some missing. The data show about 110,000 clones, approximately 76% seen once. The sequenced material came from PBMCs. The TCR comes from a man aged 18-30 years in good health and CMV-seronegative. This sequence joins TRBV29-1 and TRBJ2-5; D uncertain. The CDR3 bases are TGCAGCGTTGCCTTTGGTGCGTCCCAGGAAGAGACCCAGTACTTC. Protein sequence: CSVAFGASQEETQYF.